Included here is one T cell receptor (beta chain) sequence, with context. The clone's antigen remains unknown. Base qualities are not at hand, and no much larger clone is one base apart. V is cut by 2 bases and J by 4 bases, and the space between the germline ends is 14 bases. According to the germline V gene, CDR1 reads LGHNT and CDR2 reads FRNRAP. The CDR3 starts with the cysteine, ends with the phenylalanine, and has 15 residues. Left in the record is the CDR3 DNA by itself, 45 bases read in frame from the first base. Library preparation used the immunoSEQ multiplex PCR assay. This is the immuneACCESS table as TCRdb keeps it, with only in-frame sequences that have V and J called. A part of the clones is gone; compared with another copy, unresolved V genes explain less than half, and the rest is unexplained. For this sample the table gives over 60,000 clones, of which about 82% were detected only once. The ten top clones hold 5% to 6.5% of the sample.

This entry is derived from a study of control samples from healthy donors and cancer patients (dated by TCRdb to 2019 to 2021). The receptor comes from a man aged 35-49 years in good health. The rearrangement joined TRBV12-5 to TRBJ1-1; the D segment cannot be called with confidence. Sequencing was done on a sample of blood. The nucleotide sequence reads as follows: TGTGCTAGTGGTTTGTTGACCACAACTGGCACTGAAGCTTTCTTT. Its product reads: CASGLLTTTGTEAFF.